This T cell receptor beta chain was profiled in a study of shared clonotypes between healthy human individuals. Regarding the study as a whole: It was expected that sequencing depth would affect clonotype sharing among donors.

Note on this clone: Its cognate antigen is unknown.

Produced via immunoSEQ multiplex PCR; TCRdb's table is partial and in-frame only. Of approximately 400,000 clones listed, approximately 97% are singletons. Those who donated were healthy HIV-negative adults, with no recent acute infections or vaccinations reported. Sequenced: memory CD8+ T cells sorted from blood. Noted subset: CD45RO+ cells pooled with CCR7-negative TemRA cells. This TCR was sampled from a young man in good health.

DNA of the CDR3: TGTGCCAGCAGCCTCCTAGCGAGCACAGATACGCAGTATTTT. Translating it yields CASSLLASTDTQYF. V gene TRBV6-1 combines with J gene TRBJ2-3; TRBD2 is a possible D gene (6 bases). The ends were cut back, 6 bases at V and 0 bases at J, with 10 bases in the middle. The CDR3 has 14 amino acids. The V gene's germline CDR1 is MNHNS and CDR2 SASEGT.